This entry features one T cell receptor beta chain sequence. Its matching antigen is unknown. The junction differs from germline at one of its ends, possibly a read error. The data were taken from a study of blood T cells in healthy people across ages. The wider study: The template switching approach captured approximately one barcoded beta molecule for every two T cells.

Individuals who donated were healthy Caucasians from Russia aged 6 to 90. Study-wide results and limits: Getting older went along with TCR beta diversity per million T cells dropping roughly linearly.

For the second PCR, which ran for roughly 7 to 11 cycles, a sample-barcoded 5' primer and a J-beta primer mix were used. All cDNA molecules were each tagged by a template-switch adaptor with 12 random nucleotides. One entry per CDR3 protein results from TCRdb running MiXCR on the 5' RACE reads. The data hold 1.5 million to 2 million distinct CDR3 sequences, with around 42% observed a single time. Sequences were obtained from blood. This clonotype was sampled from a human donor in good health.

Here the CDR3 DNA reads TGTGCCAGCAGGGCAGCTTGGAGGAACAATGAAGCTTTCTTT. Its translation: CASRAAWRNNEAFF. The rearrangement uses TRBV2 and TRBJ1-1, with no clear D. CDR1 SNHLY and CDR2 FYNNEI come from the germline V gene. This CDR3 is 14 amino acids long.